A selection of T cell receptor beta chains follows, all from one sample in a study of T-cell reconstitution after alpha-beta-depleted transplantation in children. TCRdb re-called the PCR reads through MiXCR, storing one row per CDR3 protein. The sample lists about a million distinct CDR3 sequences; about 29% were seen once. Sequencing was performed on PBMCs, mostly from graft donor cells, taken 360 days after TCRalphabeta/CD19-depleted stem cell transplant. The receptors were gathered from a boy under two years old who had a stem cell transplant for SCID, so the T cells may come from the graft donor. Both conserved end residues are part of each CDR3. D genes are given only for firm matches. Expanded clones get a size class; other rows say once, few or many, or leave the size out.

cdr3_length j_call d_call clone_size v_call cdr3_nt cdr3_aa
14 TRBJ2-7 - - TRBV28 TGTGCCAGCAGTTATACTAGGGGGGTCTACCAGCAGTACTTC CASSYTRGVYQQYF
15 TRBJ2-7 TRBD2 - TRBV19 TGTGCCAGTAGTATCGCTAGCGGGGCGTACTACGAGCAGTACTTC CASSIASGAYYEQYF
12 TRBJ2-2 - - TRBV25-1 - CASRGAPGSCFF
17 TRBJ2-5 TRBD1 - TRBV4-2 TGTGCCAGCAGCCACGGGACAGGCCCAGAAAAACAAGAGACCCAGTACTTC CASSHGTGPEKQETQYF
15 TRBJ2-1 - - TRBV6-1 TGTGCCAGCAGTGTTCCATTGGGCAGAAACAATGAGCAGTTCTTC CASSVPLGRNNEQFF
16 TRBJ2-1 TRBD2 few TRBV4-2 TGTGCCAGCAGCCAAGAAGGGACTAGCGGGTACAATGAGCAGTTCTTC CASSQEGTSGYNEQFF
21 TRBJ2-6 TRBD2 - TRBV4-1 TGCGCCAGCAGCCAAACTATAGCGGGGGCCTCCCTCAGCTCTGGGGCCAACGTCCTGACTTTC CASSQTIAGASLSSGANVLTF
14 TRBJ2-1 - - TRBV7-8 TGTGCCAGCAGCTTTGGACAGAACGTGGATGAGCAGTTCTTC CASSFGQNVDEQFF
15 TRBJ2-3 - - TRBV11-2 TGTGCCAGCAGCTTAGTGGTGGGGGCCACAGATACGCAGTATTTT CASSLVVGATDTQYF
14 TRBJ2-5 - few TRBV20-1 TGCAGTGCTAGAGTCGGGGGAGGCGGAGAGACCCAGTACTTC CSARVGGGGETQYF
11 TRBJ2-7 - few TRBV12-3/TRBV12-4 TGTGCCAGCAGTACAGTGAACGAGCAGTACTTC CASSTVNEQYF